This T cell receptor (beta chain) was profiled in a study of blood T cell repertoires in COVID-19. Study summary: Material from acute and convalescent COVID-19 was sourced from the United States, Italy and Spain.

The table came from immunoSEQ multiplex PCR; TCRdb's copy has only in-frame clones and leaves some out. The top ten hold approximately 10% of the sample, which has 310,000 or so clones, 87% seen once. V lost 5 bases, J lost 4 bases, and 5 bases stayed unmatched. This CDR3 spans 14 amino acids. In germline, CDR1 is SGHAT, CDR2 FQDESV (reference sequence). This chain joins TRBV11-1 and TRBJ1-1; the match to TRBD1 covers 9 bases. The sequence was collected from a man aged 25 to 40 with COVID-19, enrolled during active disease. What was sequenced was peripheral blood. CDR3 nucleotide sequence: TGTGCCAGCAGCATACAGGGGGCGGTCACTGAAGCTTTCTTT. This translates into CASSIQGAVTEAFF.